This T cell receptor beta chain was identified in a study of blood T cells in healthy people across ages. Study at large: About one barcoded beta molecule per two T cells was the capture yield of template switching.

The sample providers were healthy Caucasian people from Russia, aged about 6 to 95. Next came a second PCR, run for about 7 to 12 cycles, which used a sample-barcoded 5' primer along with a J-beta primer mix. Individual samples furnished no less than 2.5 million CDR3-containing paired-end reads apiece. TCRdb ran MiXCR on the 5' RACE reads and lists one entry per CDR3 protein. Of about 930,000 distinct CDR3 sequences listed, roughly 29% were seen once; the top ten hold more than 8.5%. These data also featured in a second study, about T cells of mothers and their children.

The receptor was isolated from a woman between 40 and 55 years old in good health. The sequenced sample consisted of blood.

CDR3 loop: CASSSQSANYGYTF. The CDR3 DNA follows: TGCGCCAGCAGCAGCCAGAGCGCTAACTATGGCTACACCTTC. The V gene is TRBV5-1, the J gene TRBJ1-2, with D unresolved. The V gene's germline CDR1 is SGHRS and CDR2 YFSETQ. The CDR3 covers 14 residues. Between the trimmed V and J ends, which lost 4 bases and 0 bases, there was a span of 10 bases. Complete variable domain (other parts from reference TRBV5-1 and TRBJ1-2): KAGVTQTPRYLIKTRGQQVTLSCSPISGHRSVSWYQQTPGQGLQFLFEYFSETQRNKGNFPGRFSGRQFSNSRSEMNVSTLELGDSALYLCASSSQSANYGYTFGSGTRLTVV.